This TCR beta chain was captured in a study of neurological immune-mediated disorders. Study outcomes and limitations: The expanded clones of different subjects shared no CDR3 amino acid sequences (suggesting private repertoires in all groups). Grouping of repertoires by phylogeny put those of 18 of 34 multiple sclerosis patients into a single related-CDR3 cluster, a possible signature.

This clonotype showed up many times. Its antigen is as yet unknown. CDR1 is SGHTA, CDR2 FQGNSA, per germline. The V segment lost 5 bases and the J segment 1 base; nucleotides outside the gene matches: 5. This CDR3 is 15 amino acids long. TCRdb reanalysed the 5' RACE reads using MiXCR and keeps one entry per CDR3 protein. The sample has around 60,000 distinct CDR3 sequences; under 3.5% are singletons. The unsorted libraries were generated from a total of 2 million PBMCs, which had been stored in RNAlater at -80 C. Source material: PBMCs. The clonotype originates from a woman aged 55 to 70 with multiple sclerosis. The chain has TRBV7-2 and TRBJ2-3; 8 bases match TRBD2. CDR3 bases: TGTGCCAGCAGCCGAGCGGGGGCTGGCACAGATACGCAGTATTTT. Its protein product is CASSRAGAGTDTQYF.